This TCR beta chain was identified during a study of cytomegalovirus exposure and HLA in healthy donors. Per germline, CDR1 SEHNR and CDR2 FQNEAQ (reference sequence). The CDR3 extends over 16 amino acids. Trimming shortened V by 10 bases and J by 1 base, and 17 bases separated the two germline ends. 13 Jbeta primers and 60 Vbeta primers were used for the PCR. This table comes from immunoSEQ multiplex PCR, and its TCRdb copy is limited to in-frame clones, with some not included. The sample features about 140,000 clones, with 2% to 2.5% in its top ten. Sequencing was performed on PBMCs. The V call is TRBV7-9, the J call TRBJ2-6; D is undetermined. The TCR sequence derives from a woman between 18 and 29 years old in good health and CMV-seronegative. This CDR3 reads CATRITMVSGANVLTF. In DNA form, the CDR3 reads TGTGCCACCCGGATTACTATGGTATCTGGGGCCAACGTCCTGACTTTC.